These 12 T cell receptor beta chains were all obtained from the same sample, sequenced in a study of beta chain features in type 1 diabetes. The study reverse transcribed the entire isolated RNA, so it sequenced expressed TCRB transcripts. TCRdb keeps only in-frame clones here, not all; method: immunoSEQ multiplex PCR. The sample consists of under 400,000 clones, around 19% of them appearing once. The sequenced sample consisted of naive CD4+ T cells from blood. The origin of the receptors is a woman aged 18 to 35 in good health.

A remark on this clone: This sample also contains other DNA sequences that code for the same CDR3. The gene calls are TRBV5-1 and TRBJ2-7; 11 bases match TRBD1. The V and J ends lost 0 bases and 6 bases, in that order; junction bases with no gene match: 2. The germline V gene has CDR1 SGHRS and CDR2 YFSETQ. This CDR3 has 14 residues. The CDR3 bases are TGCGCCAGCAGCTTGGGGGACAGGGGGAGCGAGCAGTACTTC. Translated: CASSLGDRGSEQYF.

This clone was counted between two and nine times. This CDR3 is CASSVDSGSLNEQFF. CDR3 DNA: TGTGCCAGCAGCGTAGATAGCGGGAGTCTCAATGAGCAGTTCTTC. The J gene is TRBJ2-1, the V gene TRBV9; 9 positions agree with TRBD2. Trimming removed 0 bases from V and 6 bases from J; junction bases left unmatched: 4. The CDR3 is made up of 15 amino acids. Germline V gene data show CDR1 as SGDLS and CDR2 as YYNGEE.

A few counts support this clone. The gene calls are TRBV5-1 and TRBJ1-5; 9 bases map to TRBD1. The V segment lost 1 base and the J segment 5 bases; nucleotides outside the gene matches: 4. CDR3 length: 15 residues. Germline V gene sequence: CDR1 SGHRS, CDR2 YFSETQ. The CDR3 sequence: CASSLTGTGHQPQHF. In nucleotides, the CDR3 is TGCGCCAGCAGCTTGACCGGGACAGGGCATCAGCCCCAGCATTTT.

The rearrangement links TRBV6-6 to TRBJ2-1; TRBD2 is a possible D gene (5 bases). Trimming shortened V by 6 bases and J by 7 bases, and 10 bases separated the two germline ends. Germline V gene data show CDR1 as MNHNY and CDR2 as SVGAGI (reference sequence). This CDR3 contains 12 residues. The CDR3 here is CASRASGNEQFF. The CDR3 nucleotides are TGTGCCAGCAGGGCAAGCGGAAATGAGCAGTTCTTC.

Points on this clone: Other nucleotide sequences in the sample specify the same CDR3. V usage is TRBV11-3 and J usage is TRBJ2-7; D unclear. The CDR3 runs 12 residues. Between the trimmed V and J ends, which lost 1 base and 3 bases, there was a span of 4 bases. The V gene's germline CDR1 is SGHNT and CDR2 YENEEA. The CDR3 loop reads CASSLGSYEQYF. The CDR3, as DNA: TGTGCCAGCAGCTTAGGGAGCTACGAGCAGTACTTC.

The chain has TRBV4-1 and TRBJ2-3; 11 nucleotides line up with TRBD2. The CDR3 has 16 residues. With V trimmed by 1 base and J by 4 bases, 4 bases remained unmatched. The germline CDR1 and CDR2 sequences are MGHRA and YSYEKL. Here the CDR3 reads CASSQGPTSGADTQYF. CDR3 nucleotides: TGCGCCAGCAGCCAAGGTCCGACTAGCGGGGCAGATACGCAGTATTTT.

This clone was picked up a small number of times. The chain is built from TRBV7-8 and TRBJ2-1; the D gene is possibly TRBD2 (5 bases). Germline V gives CDR1 SGHVS, CDR2 FQNEAQ. The CDR3 covers 13 residues. Trimming left V 3 bases short and J 10 bases short, with 13 bases between. CDR3 region: CASSFRWTQEQFF. As DNA, the CDR3 is TGTGCCAGCAGCTTTAGGTGGACTCAAGAGCAGTTCTTC.

The chain uses TRBV12-5 and TRBJ1-5; the D is unclear. V was clipped by 5 bases and J by 7 bases, with 12 bases between them. The germline gives CDR1 LGHNT, CDR2 FRNRAP. The CDR3 runs to 13 residues. CDR3 DNA: TGTGCTAGTGGTCTACCCGAGGGACAGCCCCAGCATTTT. It is translated as CASGLPEGQPQHF.

This clone was seen more than once but under ten times. V usage is TRBV4-3 and J usage is TRBJ2-3, with 7 bases aligning to TRBD2. The germline V gene encodes CDR1 LGHNA and CDR2 YSLEER. The CDR3 contains 14 residues. After removal of 4 bases from V and 5 bases from J, the junction contained 6 bases not matched to a gene. CDR3 nucleotide sequence: TGCGCCAGCAGCCCGGGGGGAATTAGAGATACGCAGTATTTT. This translates into CASSPGGIRDTQYF.

This chain joins TRBV7-9 and TRBJ2-1, with 9 positions matching TRBD2. The ends lost 6 bases at V and 7 bases at J; junction bases unmatched: 13. CDR3 length equals 16 residues. The germline V gene encodes CDR1 SEHNR and CDR2 FQNEAQ (reference sequence). The CDR3 nucleotides are TGTGCCAGCAGAGGAGGGGGCCTAGCGGGGAATAATGAGCAGTTCTTC. It yields the protein CASRGGGLAGNNEQFF.

In its sample, this clone was seen once. The chain couples TRBV11-2 to TRBJ2-3; 8 bases align to TRBD2. CDR1 is SGHAT and CDR2 is FQNNGV in the germline V gene. CDR3 length: 16 amino acids. The trim removed 3 bases at V and 3 bases at J, leaving 8 bases unmatched. CDR3 in amino acids: CASSFRGSGRTDTQYF. The CDR3 coding sequence is TGTGCCAGCAGCTTCCGAGGCAGCGGGAGAACAGATACGCAGTATTTT.

J is TRBJ2-7 and V is TRBV5-6, with TRBD1 as a possible D gene (5 bases). The V end lost 0 bases, the J end lost 0 bases, and 10 bases lay between the germline ends. The V gene's germline CDR1 is SGHDT and CDR2 YYEEEE. The CDR3 extends over 15 amino acids. Here the CDR3 reads CASSLGGSSSYEQYF. The CDR3 DNA is TGTGCCAGCAGCTTGGGGGGCTCGAGCTCCTACGAGCAGTACTTC.